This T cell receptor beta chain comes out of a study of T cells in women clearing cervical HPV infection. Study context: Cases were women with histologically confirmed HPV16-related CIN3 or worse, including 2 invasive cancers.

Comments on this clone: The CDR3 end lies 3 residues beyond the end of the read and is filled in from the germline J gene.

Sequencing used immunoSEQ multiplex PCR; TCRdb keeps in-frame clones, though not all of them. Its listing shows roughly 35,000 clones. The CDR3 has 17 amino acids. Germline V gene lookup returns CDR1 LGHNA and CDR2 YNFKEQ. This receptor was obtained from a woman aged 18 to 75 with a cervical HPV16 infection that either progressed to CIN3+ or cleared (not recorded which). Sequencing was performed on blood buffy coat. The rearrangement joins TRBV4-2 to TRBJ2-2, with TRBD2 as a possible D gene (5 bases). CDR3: CASSRISGASYNSPLFF. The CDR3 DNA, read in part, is TGTGCCAGCAGCCGTATAAGCGGAGCGTCCTATAATTCACCG.